These T cell receptor beta chains were read from a single sample in a study of blood T cell repertoires in COVID-19. The data were produced by immunoSEQ multiplex PCR, yet TCRdb's version contains in-frame clones alone and is incomplete. The table shows about 290,000 clones, with 80% to 90% occurring only once. Sequenced: peripheral blood. Receptors originate from a woman under 40 with active or convalescent COVID-19. Both conserved end residues are trimmed from each CDR3. Part of the rows lack a size; the others show once, few, many or a class for expanded clones.

CDR3aa,j_gene,abundance,v_gene
ASSSRGTVNEKLF,TRBJ1-4,.,TRBV7-9
ASNPRGGTDTQY,TRBJ2-3,.,TRBV7-2
ASSEGQDGEKLF,TRBJ1-4,.,TRBV5-1
ASSPVGGAGNQPQH,TRBJ1-5,.,TRBV7-9
ASSAQNRNTEAF,TRBJ1-1,.,TRBV28
ATSRTGTGGSNQPQH,TRBJ1-5,.,TRBV15
ASSPGLAGGYQETQY,TRBJ2-5,.,TRBV7-2
ASSTTGGNTIY,TRBJ1-3,.,TRBV19
ASSLGTITQPQH,TRBJ1-5,.,TRBV5-8
ASSIWGQNYGYT,TRBJ1-2,.,TRBV19
ASSPGGGNYGYT,TRBJ1-2,.,TRBV7-2
AISNSYNSPLH,TRBJ1-6,.,TRBV10-3
ASSQGNRGRGQPQH,TRBJ1-5,.,TRBV2
ASKTSEPLDTQY,TRBJ2-3,.,TRBV6-5
ASSPSRQPPGELF,TRBJ2-2,.,TRBV11-2
ASSIPPGRMSTDTQY,TRBJ2-3,.,TRBV4-1
ASSLTGNNQPQH,TRBJ1-5,.,TRBV6-5
ASSRGTGDQPQH,TRBJ1-5,once,TRBV2
ASSFTSGGATDTQY,TRBJ2-3,.,TRBV5-4
AISELMTDTQY,TRBJ2-3,.,TRBV10-3
ASSQRILGTELSTDTQY,TRBJ2-3,.,TRBV23-1
ASSLGNSLYGYT,TRBJ1-2,.,TRBV7-9
ASSSPGDSNSPLH,TRBJ1-6,.,TRBV7-9
ATNKWPQH,TRBJ1-5,.,TRBV3-1/TRBV3-2
AIRTGGVDEQY,TRBJ2-7,.,TRBV10-3
ASSGPGAYYGYT,TRBJ1-2,.,TRBV2
ASRDHGGHYEQY,TRBJ2-7,.,TRBV5-4
ASNSPGSGTDTQY,TRBJ2-3,.,TRBV6-5
ASSIHLGTGNGYT,TRBJ1-2,.,TRBV19
ASLLGTGNIRTEAF,TRBJ1-1,few,TRBV10-3
ASLGAAEAF,TRBJ1-1,.,TRBV10-1
ASSVATDNGYT,TRBJ1-2,.,TRBV9
ASSLSKGLRSGTDTQY,TRBJ2-3,once,TRBV27
ASDREIQPQH,TRBJ1-5,.,TRBV28
ASRADRGPTYEQY,TRBJ2-7,.,TRBV2
ASSEDRARPSNEQF,TRBJ2-1,.,TRBV6-1
ASSLAETVNSPLH,TRBJ1-6,.,TRBV5-1
ASSLPGNYGYT,TRBJ1-2,.,TRBV12-3/TRBV12-4
ASSPTGIGSLH,TRBJ1-6,.,TRBV7-2
ASSHGLAGEQF,TRBJ2-1,.,TRBV6-5
AWSNRDRGQNSPLH,TRBJ1-6,.,TRBV30
ASSEIGTGNRAGELF,TRBJ2-2,.,TRBV2
SVDFKSRDDTDTQY,TRBJ2-3,.,TRBV29-1
ASSLATVTNEKLF,TRBJ1-4,few,TRBV7-9
ASSSTGTGDYEQY,TRBJ2-7,.,TRBV7-6
ASSLNTGLYGYT,TRBJ1-2,many,TRBV5-5
ASSGPDRVGEKLF,TRBJ1-4,.,TRBV2
ASSLFGGGSPLH,TRBJ1-6,.,TRBV27
ASSLRDTSPRGQETQY,TRBJ2-5,.,TRBV9
ASSMRGRDQPQH,TRBJ1-5,.,TRBV19
ASSDPTGEVYNEQF,TRBJ2-1,.,TRBV25-1
ASSPQGTRGNTIY,TRBJ1-3,.,TRBV28
ATSRDRGSGANVLT,TRBJ2-6,.,TRBV15
AWSVQLNHEQY,TRBJ2-7,.,TRBV30
SAGENARPQY,TRBJ2-5,.,TRBV29-1
ASSFSTGAGNTIY,TRBJ1-3,.,TRBV7-9
ASSQDFQRANEQF,TRBJ2-1,.,TRBV3-1/TRBV3-2